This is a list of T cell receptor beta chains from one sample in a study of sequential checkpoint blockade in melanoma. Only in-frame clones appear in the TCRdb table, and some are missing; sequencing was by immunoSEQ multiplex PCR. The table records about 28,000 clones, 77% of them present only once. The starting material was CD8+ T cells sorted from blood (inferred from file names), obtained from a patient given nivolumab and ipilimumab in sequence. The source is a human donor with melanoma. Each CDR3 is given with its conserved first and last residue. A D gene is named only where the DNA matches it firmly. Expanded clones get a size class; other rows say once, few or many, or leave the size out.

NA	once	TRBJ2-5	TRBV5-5	TGTGCCAGCAGCTTGGCAGGTTACCAAGAGACCCAGTACTTC	CASSLAGYQETQYF
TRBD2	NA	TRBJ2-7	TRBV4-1	TGCGCCAGCAGCCAAGTCCCCAGCGGGGGTTACGAGCAGTACTTC	CASSQVPSGGYEQYF
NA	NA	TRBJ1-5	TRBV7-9	TGTGCCAGCAGCGGGCGTAGCAATCAGCCCCAGCATTTT	CASSGRSNQPQHF
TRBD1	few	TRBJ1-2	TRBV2	TGTGCCAGCAGTCCGACGGACAGGGCGGCGGGCTACACCTTC	CASSPTDRAAGYTF
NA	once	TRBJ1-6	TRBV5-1	TGCGCCAGCAGCTTACTCAGGGATTCACCCCTCCACTTT	CASSLLRDSPLHF
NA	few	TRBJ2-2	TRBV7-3	TGTGCTACGGGGGAGGACACCGGGGAGCTGTTTTTT	CATGEDTGELFF
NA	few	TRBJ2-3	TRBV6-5	TGTGCCAGCAGTCGGACAGCCACAGATACGCAGTATTTT	CASSRTATDTQYF
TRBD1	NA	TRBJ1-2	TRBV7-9	TGTGCCAGCAGCTTACGGGACAGGCCTATTAACTATGGCTACACCTTC	CASSLRDRPINYGYTF
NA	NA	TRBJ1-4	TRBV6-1	TGTGCCAGCAGTACCCGACAGGTTGTTGAAAAACTGTTTTTT	CASSTRQVVEKLFF
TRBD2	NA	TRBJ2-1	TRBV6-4	TGTGCCAGCAGTGAAGTAGCGGGGGGGCACGATGAGCAGTTCTTC	CASSEVAGGHDEQFF
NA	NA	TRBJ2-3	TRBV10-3	TGTGCCATCAGTGAGCGGGATACGCAGTATTTT	CAISERDTQYF
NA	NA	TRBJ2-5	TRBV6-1	TGTGCCAGCACTTCCAGGGCCGAGGAGACCCAGTACTTC	CASTSRAEETQYF
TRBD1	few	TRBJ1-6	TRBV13	TGTGCCAGCAGCTTACCGAGACAGGGCTCACCCCTCCACTTT	CASSLPRQGSPLHF
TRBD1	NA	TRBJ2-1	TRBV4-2	TGTGCCAGCAGCCAGGGCGAAACAGGGGCCAATGAGCAGTTCTTC	CASSQGETGANEQFF
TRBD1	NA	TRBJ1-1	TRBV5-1	TGCGCCAGCAGCTCCGACAGGGAGGTCTTTTTGGGGACTGAAGCTTTCTTT	CASSSDREVFLGTEAFF
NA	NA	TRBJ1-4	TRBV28	TGTGCCAGCAGTGGGAGGTTTAATGAAAAACTGTTTTTT	CASSGRFNEKLFF
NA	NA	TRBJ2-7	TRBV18	TGTGCCAGCTCACCGGACTTCTCCTACGAGCAGTACTTC	CASSPDFSYEQYF
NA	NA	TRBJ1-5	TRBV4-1	TGCGCCAGCAGCCAAGGCAGGGGTGATCAGCCCCAGCATTTT	CASSQGRGDQPQHF
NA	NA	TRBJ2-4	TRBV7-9	TGTGCCAGCAGCCCCAGGGGGGTAGGCAAAAACATTCAGTACTTC	CASSPRGVGKNIQYF
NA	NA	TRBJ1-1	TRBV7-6	TGTGCCAGCAGCGAGACGGGGTTTGCTGAAGCTTTCTTT	CASSETGFAEAFF
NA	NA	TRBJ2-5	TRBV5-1	TGCGCCAGCAGCTTATTACAAGAGACCCAGTACTTC	CASSLLQETQYF
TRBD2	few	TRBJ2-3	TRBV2	TGTGCCAGCAGTGAGAGCGCTAGCGGGGTTAGCACAGATACGCAGTATTTT	CASSESASGVSTDTQYF
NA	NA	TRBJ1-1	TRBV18	TGTGCCAGCTCAACGGGTGGTAGGACTGAAGCTTTCTTT	CASSTGGRTEAFF
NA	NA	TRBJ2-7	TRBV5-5	TGTGCCAGCAGCTTTGGGGCTAGCGAGGGTAACGAGCAGTACTTC	CASSFGASEGNEQYF
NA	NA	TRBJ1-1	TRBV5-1	TGCGCCAGCAGCTTGGCAGACGGGGACACTGAAGCTTTCTTT	CASSLADGDTEAFF
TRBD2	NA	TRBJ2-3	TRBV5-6	TGTGCCAGCAGCTTGGTGCGGGGGGGCCCTAGAGATACGCAGTATTTT	CASSLVRGGPRDTQYF
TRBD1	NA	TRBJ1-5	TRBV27	TGTGCCAGCAGTTTAGAAGGGACAGGAGGTAATCAGCCCCAGCATTTT	CASSLEGTGGNQPQHF
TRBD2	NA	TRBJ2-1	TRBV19	TGTGCCAGCGGGGGGTTCTCCTACAATGAGCAGTTCTTC	CASGGFSYNEQFF
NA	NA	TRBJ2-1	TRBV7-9	TGTGCCAGCAGCCCCAGGGGGGTTGGGGGGTACAATGAGCAGTTCTTC	CASSPRGVGGYNEQFF
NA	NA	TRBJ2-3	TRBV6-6	TGTGCCAGCGAACAGGGGACTTCGCGCAAAGATACGCAGTATTTT	CASEQGTSRKDTQYF
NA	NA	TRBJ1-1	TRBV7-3	TGTGCCAGCAGCTCGTTATTGAACACTGAAGCTTTCTTT	CASSSLLNTEAFF
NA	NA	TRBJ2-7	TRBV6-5	TGTGCCAGCAGTTTCGGACTGAGCGGAGGCGAGCAGTACTTC	CASSFGLSGGEQYF
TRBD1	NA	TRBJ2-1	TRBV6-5	TGTGCCAGCACCCAGGGACAGGGGACCCATGAGCAGTTCTTC	CASTQGQGTHEQFF
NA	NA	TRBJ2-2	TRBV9	TGTGCCAGCAGCGTATCGGCGGGGCCGTACACCGGGGAGCTGTTTTTT	CASSVSAGPYTGELFF
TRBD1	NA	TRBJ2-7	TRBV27	TGTGCCAGCAGTTCCTGGACTCGGACAGGGGGCTACGAGCAGTACTTC	CASSSWTRTGGYEQYF
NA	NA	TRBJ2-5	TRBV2	TGTGCCAGCCATCCAGAGAGGAAAGAGACCCAGTACTTC	CASHPERKETQYF
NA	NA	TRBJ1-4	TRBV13	TGTGCCAGCAGCCCTGACAGAGAAAAACTGTTTTTT	CASSPDREKLFF
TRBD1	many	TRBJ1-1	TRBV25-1	TGTGCCAGCATCCGAGGGGGCTCCACTGAAGCTTTCTTT	CASIRGGSTEAFF
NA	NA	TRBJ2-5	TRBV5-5	TGTGCCAGCAGCCGACTCGATGCGGGGTCGCTACAAGAGACCCAGTACTTC	CASSRLDAGSLQETQYF
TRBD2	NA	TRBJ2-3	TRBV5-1	TGCGCCAGCAGCTTGGGGGGACTAGCGGCAGATACGCAGTATTTT	CASSLGGLAADTQYF
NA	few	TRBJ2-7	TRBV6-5	TGTGCCAGCAGTTCATACAGGGTTAATAGCTACGAGCAGTACTTC	CASSSYRVNSYEQYF
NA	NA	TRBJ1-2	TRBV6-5	TGTGCCAGCAGTACCGGACACGACTCGCCCTATGGCTACACCTTC	CASSTGHDSPYGYTF
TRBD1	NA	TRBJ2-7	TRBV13	TGTGCCAGCAGCGCGACAGGGAACCCCTACGAGCAGTACTTC	CASSATGNPYEQYF
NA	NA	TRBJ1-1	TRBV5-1	TGCGCCAGCAGCCCGATATCCGGGTCTGAAGCTTTCTTT	CASSPISGSEAFF
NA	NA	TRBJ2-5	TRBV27	TGTGCCAGCAGTTCCTATGGGGGGGAGACCCAGTACTTC	CASSSYGGETQYF
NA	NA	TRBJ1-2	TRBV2	TGTGCCAGCAGTCGATCCTCCCCCGCCCGGGGACTTTATGGCTACACCTTC	CASSRSSPARGLYGYTF
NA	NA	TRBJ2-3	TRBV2	TGTGCCAGCAGTGAAATGCATACGGGAACAGATACGCAGTATTTT	CASSEMHTGTDTQYF
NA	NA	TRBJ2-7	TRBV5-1	TGCGCCAGCAGCTTTGGTAGCTCCTACGAGCAGTACTTC	CASSFGSSYEQYF
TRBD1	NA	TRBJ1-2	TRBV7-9	TGTGCCAGCAGCTATGGGGACAGTCCTAACTATGGCTACACCTTC	CASSYGDSPNYGYTF
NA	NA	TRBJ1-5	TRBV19	TGTGCCAGTAGTATAGGGTTTGCGGGCAATCAGCCCCAGCATTTT	CASSIGFAGNQPQHF
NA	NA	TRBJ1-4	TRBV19	TGTGCCAGTTCCGGAGTTAATGAAAAACTGTTTTTT	CASSGVNEKLFF